These 29 T cell receptor beta chains originate from one sample sequenced in a study of blood T cell repertoires in COVID-19. The repertoire was sequenced with immunoSEQ multiplex PCR; TCRdb's copy has only in-frame clones and lacks some. In the table there are 70,000 or so clones, approximately 85% of which are singletons. Sequenced input: peripheral blood. The receptors were gathered from an elderly woman with active or convalescent COVID-19.

This sequence joins TRBV24-1 and TRBJ1-2; 9 bases are a match to TRBD1. The CDR3 loop spans 14 amino acids. V lost 5 bases, J lost 4 bases, and 4 bases stayed unmatched. Germline-derived CDR1 and CDR2 are KGHDR and SFDVKD. The CDR3 DNA is TGTGCCACCAGTGCGGGACAGGGAGGCTATGGCTACACCTTC. Its protein is CATSAGQGGYGYTF.

The rearrangement links TRBV9 to TRBJ2-7; 7 bases map to TRBD2. The CDR3 spans 14 residues. V shed 3 bases, J shed 6 bases, and the junction held 9 bases outside the gene matches. Per the germline V gene, CDR1 is SGDLS and CDR2 is YYNGEE. CDR3 residues: CASSGSGHVGEQYF. CDR3 DNA sequence: TGTGCCAGCAGCGGTAGCGGGCATGTGGGCGAGCAGTACTTC.

The chain carries TRBV30 and TRBJ1-5, with TRBD1 matching 10 bases. V lost 5 bases to trimming and J lost 4 bases; unmatched junction nucleotides: 5. Germline loops: CDR1 GTSNPN, CDR2 SVGIG (reference sequence). This CDR3 comprises 14 residues. CDR3 bases: TGTGCCTGGGCCGGGACAGGGGCGAATCAGCCCCAGCATTTT. Protein sequence: CAWAGTGANQPQHF.

The rearrangement joins TRBV5-5 to TRBJ1-6; D not certain. From germline, CDR1 is SGHKS and CDR2 YYEKEE (reference sequence). This CDR3 contains 13 residues. The ends were cut back, 4 bases at V and 5 bases at J, with 7 bases in the middle. The CDR3 loop reads CASSVVNNSPLHF. For the CDR3, the DNA is TGTGCCAGCAGCGTAGTTAATAATTCACCCCTCCACTTT. Filled out from reference TRBV5-5 and TRBJ1-6, the complete variable domain reads DAGVTQSPTHLIKTRGQQVTLRCSPISGHKSVSWYQQVLGQGPQFIFQYYEKEERGRGNFPDRFSARQFPNYSSELNVNALLLGDSALYLCASSVVNNSPLHFGNGTRLTVT.

This clone showed up just once. The CDR3 protein is CASSLVSGGDEQYF. CDR3 DNA sequence: TGTGCCAGCAGCTTAGTTAGCGGGGGTGACGAGCAGTACTTC. The V call is TRBV11-2, the J call TRBJ2-7, with 9 bases that match TRBD2. CDR1 and CDR2 (germline): SGHAT, FQNNGV. The CDR3 contains 14 residues. With 1 base clipped from V and 5 bases from J, the junction kept 3 bases outside the gene matches.

This chain links TRBV11-3 with TRBJ2-1; D gene ambiguous. The CDR3 is 12 residues long. CDR1 and CDR2 from the germline V gene are SGHNT and YENEEA. V lost 5 bases to trimming and J lost 6 bases, with 8 bases between them. The CDR3 is CASSPGPNEQFF. The CDR3 DNA reads as TGTGCCAGCAGCCCAGGCCCCAATGAGCAGTTCTTC.

The chain recombines TRBV28 with TRBJ1-3, with D possibly TRBD1 on 5 matching bases. The V end lost 7 bases, the J end lost 0 bases, and 10 bases lay between the germline ends. CDR1 and CDR2 from the germline V gene are MDHEN and SYDVKM. The CDR3 spans 14 residues. The CDR3 DNA is TGTGCCAGCATTCGGGGGAGCTCTGGAAACACCATATATTTT. It encodes CASIRGSSGNTIYF.

This sequence joins TRBV28 and TRBJ1-1, with TRBD1 as a possible D gene (6 bases). Germline V lookup: CDR1 MDHEN, CDR2 SYDVKM. CDR3 length equals 15 residues. Trimming took off 5 bases at V and 7 bases at J, with 20 bases between the two ends. CDR3 in DNA: TGTGCCAGCAGTCCCCAGACAGGTCCCGCCGTTGAAGCTTTCTTT. Translating gives CASSPQTGPAVEAFF.

This clone was observed a single time. The V and J genes are TRBV5-1 and TRBJ1-2; D is possibly TRBD1 (5 bases). The length of the CDR3 is 14 residues. Trimming cost V 1 base and J 6 bases, with 13 bases left between them. The germline V gene has CDR1 SGHRS and CDR2 YFSETQ. The CDR3 is CASSLLGQSNGYTF. The CDR3 DNA is TGCGCCAGCAGCTTGTTGGGGCAGTCCAATGGCTACACCTTC.

V and J are TRBV7-2 and TRBJ2-5, with 10 positions matching TRBD2. The germline V gene has CDR1 SGHTA and CDR2 FQGNSA. The length of the CDR3 is 16 residues. V trimming: 2 bases; J trimming: 1 base; junction bases outside the gene matches: 4. CDR3 loop: CASSLSPSGGQETQYF. The CDR3 DNA sequence: TGTGCCAGCAGCTTATCCCCTAGCGGGGGCCAAGAGACCCAGTACTTC.

The gene calls are TRBV15 and TRBJ2-7; 8 bases fit TRBD1. Unmatched junction bases numbered 8, after V lost 2 bases and J lost 2 bases. Germline V gene data show CDR1 as LNHNV and CDR2 as YYDKDF (reference sequence). The CDR3 runs 16 residues. In DNA form, the CDR3 reads TGTGCCACCAGCAGACCTCCTGTACAGGGGGCCTACGAGCAGTACTTC. It codes for CATSRPPVQGAYEQYF. Based on the CDR3 plus reference TRBV15 and TRBJ2-7, the full variable domain is DAMVIQNPRYQVTQFGKPVTLSCSQTLNHNVMYWYQQKSSQAPKLLFHYYDKDFNNEADTPDNFQSRRPNTSFCFLDIRSPGLGDTAMYLCATSRPPVQGAYEQYFGPGTRLTVT.

The chain is built from TRBV25-1 and TRBJ1-2, with TRBD1 identical over 7 bases. J lost 8 bases, V lost 6 bases, and 6 bases had no gene match. The germline V gene encodes CDR1 MGHDK and CDR2 SYGVNS. The CDR3 sequence is 12 residues long. The CDR3 nucleotides read TGTGCCAGCAGCCCGGGACAGTGGGGCTACACCTTC. This gives the protein CASSPGQWGYTF.

Here the CDR3 DNA reads TGTGCCAGCAGCTTACGGACTGACACCGGGGAGCTGTTTTTT. The encoded protein is CASSLRTDTGELFF. V gene TRBV9 combines with J gene TRBJ2-2; possible D gene TRBD2, 5 bases. Germline loops: CDR1 SGDLS, CDR2 YYNGEE. Trimming took off 4 bases at V and 3 bases at J, with 10 bases between the two ends. The CDR3 runs 14 residues.

This clone was seen once. The chain is built from TRBV3-1 (or the pseudogene TRBV3-2) and TRBJ1-4, with 8 bases that match TRBD1. Germline CDR1 and CDR2: LGHDT and YNNKEL (reference sequence). V lost 6 bases, J lost 5 bases, and 5 bases stayed unmatched. The CDR3 length is 14 residues. The CDR3 DNA reads as TGTGCCAGCAGGGGGGACAGGCCCAATGAAAAACTGTTTTTT. It yields the protein CASRGDRPNEKLFF.

The chain recombines TRBV5-6 with TRBJ2-3; 10 bases align to TRBD2. The CDR3 has 16 amino acids. With V trimmed by 0 bases and J by 8 bases, 9 bases remained unmatched. CDR1 is SGHDT, CDR2 YYEEEE, per germline. CDR3 sequence (DNA): TGTGCCAGCAGCTTGGGCTTTAGCGGGGGGCCCGGTACGCAGTATTTT. Its translation is CASSLGFSGGPGTQYF.

The rearrangement links TRBV6-5 to TRBJ2-1; a possible D gene is TRBD2 (7 bases). This CDR3 comprises 15 residues. CDR1 and CDR2 from the germline V gene are MNHEY and SVGAGI. V lost 0 bases, J lost 7 bases, and 13 bases lay in between. CDR3: CASSYSVGGGNEQFF. For the CDR3, the DNA is TGTGCCAGCAGTTACTCAGTAGGGGGAGGGAATGAGCAGTTCTTC.

The rearrangement joins TRBV5-1 to TRBJ2-3, with 9 positions matching TRBD1. The trim removed 4 bases at V and 5 bases at J, leaving 11 bases unmatched. This CDR3 has 16 amino acids. Germline CDR1 reads SGHRS; CDR2 reads YFSETQ. The CDR3 spells CASSPPGTGQVDTQYF. The CDR3 DNA reads as TGCGCCAGCAGCCCCCCCGGGACAGGGCAGGTAGATACGCAGTATTTT.

This chain connects TRBV2 to TRBJ2-5; 14 bases fit TRBD2. The CDR3 totals 14 residues. In germline, CDR1 is SNHLY, CDR2 FYNNEI. V was pared by 6 bases and J by 5 bases, with 2 bases of the junction left unmatched. The CDR3 DNA reads as TGTGCCAGCAGGAGACTAGCGGGGGGGGAGACCCAGTACTTC. Its translation is CASRRLAGGETQYF.

This clone was seen once. The J gene is TRBJ2-5, the V gene TRBV7-9; 9 nucleotides align to TRBD1. Germline V gives CDR1 SEHNR, CDR2 FQNEAQ (reference sequence). The CDR3 is 16 residues long. V shed 5 bases and J 0 bases; nucleotides not matched to a gene: 7. The CDR3 DNA is TGTGCCAGCAGCCGCTCCGGACAGGGGAACCAAGAGACCCAGTACTTC. Amino acids: CASSRSGQGNQETQYF. The variable domain in full, completed from reference TRBV7-9 and TRBJ2-5, reads DTGVSQNPRHKITKRGQNVTFRCDPISEHNRLYWYRQTLGQGPEFLTYFQNEAQLEKSRLLSDRFSAERPKGSFSTLEIQRTEQGDSAMYLCASSRSGQGNQETQYFGPGTRLLVL.

The chain has TRBV4-1 and TRBJ2-1; maybe TRBD1 (6 bases). This CDR3 comprises 19 residues. Germline V lookup: CDR1 MGHRA, CDR2 YSYEKL. Trimming cost V 0 bases and J 2 bases, with 20 bases left between them. CDR3 bases: TGCGCCAGCAGCCAAGAGATGACAGGCTCGACCTCTGCCTACAATGAGCAGTTCTTC. Amino acids: CASSQEMTGSTSAYNEQFF.

This clone was seen more than once but under ten times. The chain joins TRBV19 to TRBJ1-1; D perhaps matches TRBD1 (6 bases). Germline V gene lookup returns CDR1 LNHDA and CDR2 SQIVND (reference sequence). The CDR3 runs 11 residues. V lost 6 bases and J 11 bases, leaving 13 bases between the germline ends. CDR3 residues: CASSNWGGAFF. The CDR3 DNA reads TGTGCCAGTAGCAACTGGGGGGGCGCTTTCTTT.

This clone appeared a single time. The chain uses TRBV18 and TRBJ1-1; no clear D. The CDR3 contains 14 residues. The V gene's germline CDR1 is KGHSH and CDR2 LQKENI. V was pared by 2 bases and J by 3 bases, with 10 bases between. Here the CDR3 reads CASSPGVGDTEAFF. The DNA for the CDR3 is TGTGCCAGCTCACCAGGGGTCGGGGACACTGAAGCTTTCTTT.

V and J are TRBV19 and TRBJ1-2, with 10 bases matching TRBD1. CDR1 LNHDA and CDR2 SQIVND come from the germline V gene (reference sequence). The CDR3 sequence is 15 residues long. Unmatched junction bases numbered 9, after V lost 7 bases and J lost 4 bases. The DNA of the CDR3 is TGTGCCAGTATACGGGACAGGGGTCGCGGCTATGGCTACACCTTC. Protein: CASIRDRGRGYGYTF.

The gene calls are TRBV6-5 and TRBJ2-6; 9 bases map to TRBD1. The CDR3 runs to 14 residues. Germline CDR1 is MNHEY and CDR2 is SVGAGI. The V segment lost 6 bases and the J segment 9 bases; nucleotides outside the gene matches: 6. CDR3: CASRRTGEVNVLTF. The CDR3 DNA reads TGTGCCAGCAGGCGGACAGGGGAAGTCAACGTCCTGACTTTC.

The chain employs TRBV6-1 and TRBJ1-1; D possibly corresponds to TRBD1 (6 bases). The CDR3 runs 16 residues. The germline gives CDR1 MNHNS, CDR2 SASEGT. Trimming took 0 bases from V and 4 from J, leaving 15 bases between them. The CDR3, as DNA: TGTGCCAGCAGTGAAGCCGACAGGCGAAGGTTCACTGAAGCTTTCTTT. This gives the protein CASSEADRRRFTEAFF.

The table lists this clone with a count of one. The chain has TRBV2 and TRBJ2-3, with D possibly TRBD2 on 7 matching bases. Germline CDR1 and CDR2: SNHLY and FYNNEI. This CDR3 is built from 16 residues. V shed 7 bases and J shed 0 bases, with 17 bases lying between them. The CDR3, as DNA: TGTGCCAGCACCAAAAGGGGGGGCTTGAGCACAGATACGCAGTATTTT. Amino acid sequence: CASTKRGGLSTDTQYF.

This clone was observed a handful of times. The chain is built from TRBV15 and TRBJ1-5; D is unresolved. V was pared by 2 bases and J by 6 bases, with 11 bases between. CDR1 is LNHNV and CDR2 is YYDKDF in the germline V gene (reference sequence). The CDR3 is 14 amino acids. The CDR3: CATSRLTEAQPQHF. As DNA, the CDR3 is TGTGCCACCAGCAGATTAACTGAAGCTCAGCCCCAGCATTTT.

This clone was observed a handful of times. The chain employs TRBV3-1 (or the pseudogene TRBV3-2) and TRBJ1-3, with 7 bases identical to TRBD1. V gave up 5 bases and J gave up 0 bases; unmatched junction bases: 4. The germline gives CDR1 LGHDT, CDR2 YNNKEL (reference sequence). The CDR3 has 15 residues. The CDR3 sequence: CASSSDRDSGNTIYF. The DNA for the CDR3 is TGTGCCAGCAGCAGCGACAGGGACTCTGGAAACACCATATATTTT.

V gene TRBV6-5 combines with J gene TRBJ1-5; TRBD1 might be the D (5 bases). Germline loops: CDR1 MNHEY, CDR2 SVGAGI. The germline V and J ends were trimmed by 6 bases and 10 bases, with 16 bases remaining between them. The CDR3 covers 13 residues. Here the CDR3 reads CASRRSRAYPQHF. The DNA for the CDR3 is TGTGCCAGCAGAAGGTCCAGGGCCTATCCCCAGCATTTT.